The clone carrying this T cell receptor (beta chain) has more than one count but fewer than ten. Next came a second PCR, run for about 7 to 12 cycles, which used a sample-barcoded 5' primer along with a J-beta primer mix. TCRdb fed the 5' RACE reads into MiXCR, producing one record per CDR3 protein. The sample records around 800,000 distinct CDR3 sequences, under 45% being singletons. This sample was included in a study of blood T cells in healthy people across ages. Sequenced sample: blood. The source is a man aged 60-69 years in good health.

CDR3 sequence (DNA): TGTGCCAGCACGACGGGATCCTCCTACAATGAGCAGTTCTTC. Protein sequence: CASTTGSSYNEQFF. The chain employs TRBV6-2 or TRBV6-3 and TRBJ2-1; D is perhaps TRBD2 (5 bases). CDR3 length equals 14 residues. V gave up 7 bases and J gave up 0 bases, with 10 bases separating them. Per the germline V gene, CDR1 is MNHEY and CDR2 is SVGEGT.